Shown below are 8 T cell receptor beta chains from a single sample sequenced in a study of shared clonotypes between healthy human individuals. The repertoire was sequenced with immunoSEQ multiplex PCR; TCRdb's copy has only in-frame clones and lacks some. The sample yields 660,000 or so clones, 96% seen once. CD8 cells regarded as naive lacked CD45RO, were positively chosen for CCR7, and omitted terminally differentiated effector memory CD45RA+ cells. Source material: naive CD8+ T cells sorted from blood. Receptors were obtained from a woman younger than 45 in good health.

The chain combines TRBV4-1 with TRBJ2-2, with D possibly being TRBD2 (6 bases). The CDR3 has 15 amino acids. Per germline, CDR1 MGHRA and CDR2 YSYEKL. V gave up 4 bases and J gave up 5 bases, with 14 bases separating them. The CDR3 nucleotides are TGCGCCAGCAGCCTTACGGGACTCAGGACCGGGGAGCTGTTTTTT. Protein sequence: CASSLTGLRTGELFF.

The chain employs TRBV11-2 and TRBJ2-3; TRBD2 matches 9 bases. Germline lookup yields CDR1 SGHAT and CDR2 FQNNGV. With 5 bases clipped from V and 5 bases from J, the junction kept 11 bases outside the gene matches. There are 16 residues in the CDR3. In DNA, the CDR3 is TGTGCCAGCAGCGGGGGGAGCGGGAGGATAGTAGATACGCAGTATTTT. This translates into CASSGGSGRIVDTQYF.

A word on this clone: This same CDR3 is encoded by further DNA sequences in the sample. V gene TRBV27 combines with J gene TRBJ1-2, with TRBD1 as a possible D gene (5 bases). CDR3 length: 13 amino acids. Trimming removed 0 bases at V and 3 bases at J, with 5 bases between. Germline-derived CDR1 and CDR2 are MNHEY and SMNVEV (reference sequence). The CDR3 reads CASSLSGDYGYTF. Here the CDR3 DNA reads TGTGCCAGCAGTTTATCAGGGGACTATGGCTACACCTTC.

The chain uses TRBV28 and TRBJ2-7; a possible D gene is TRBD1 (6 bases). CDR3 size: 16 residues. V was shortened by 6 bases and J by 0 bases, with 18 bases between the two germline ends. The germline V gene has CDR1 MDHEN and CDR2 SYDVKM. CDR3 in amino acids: CASRKQNRASSYEQYF. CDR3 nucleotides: TGTGCCAGCAGGAAACAGAACAGGGCGAGCTCCTACGAGCAGTACTTC.

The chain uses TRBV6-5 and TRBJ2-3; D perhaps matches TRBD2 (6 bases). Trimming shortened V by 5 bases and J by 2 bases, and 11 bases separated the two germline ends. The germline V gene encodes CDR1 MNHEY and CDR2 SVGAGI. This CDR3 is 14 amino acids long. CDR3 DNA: TGTGCCAGCAGTGGCGCGGGGCCCACAGATACGCAGTATTTT. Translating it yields CASSGAGPTDTQYF.

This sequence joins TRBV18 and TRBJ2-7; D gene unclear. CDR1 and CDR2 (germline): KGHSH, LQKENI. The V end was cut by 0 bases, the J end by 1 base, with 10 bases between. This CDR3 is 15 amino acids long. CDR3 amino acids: CASSPPDGRSYEQYF. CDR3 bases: TGTGCCAGCTCACCACCTGATGGCAGGTCCTACGAGCAGTACTTC.

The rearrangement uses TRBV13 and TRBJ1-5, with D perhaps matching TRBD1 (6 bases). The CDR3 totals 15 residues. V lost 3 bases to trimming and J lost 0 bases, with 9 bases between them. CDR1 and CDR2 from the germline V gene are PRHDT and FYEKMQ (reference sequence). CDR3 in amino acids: CASSFGGGSNQPQHF. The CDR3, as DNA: TGTGCCAGCAGCTTTGGAGGGGGTAGCAATCAGCCCCAGCATTTT.

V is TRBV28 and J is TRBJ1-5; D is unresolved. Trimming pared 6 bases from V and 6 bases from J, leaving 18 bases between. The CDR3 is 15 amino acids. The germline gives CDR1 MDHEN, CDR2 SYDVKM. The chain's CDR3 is CASSPPWELGQPQHF. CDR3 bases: TGTGCCAGCAGCCCTCCCTGGGAGCTAGGTCAGCCCCAGCATTTT.